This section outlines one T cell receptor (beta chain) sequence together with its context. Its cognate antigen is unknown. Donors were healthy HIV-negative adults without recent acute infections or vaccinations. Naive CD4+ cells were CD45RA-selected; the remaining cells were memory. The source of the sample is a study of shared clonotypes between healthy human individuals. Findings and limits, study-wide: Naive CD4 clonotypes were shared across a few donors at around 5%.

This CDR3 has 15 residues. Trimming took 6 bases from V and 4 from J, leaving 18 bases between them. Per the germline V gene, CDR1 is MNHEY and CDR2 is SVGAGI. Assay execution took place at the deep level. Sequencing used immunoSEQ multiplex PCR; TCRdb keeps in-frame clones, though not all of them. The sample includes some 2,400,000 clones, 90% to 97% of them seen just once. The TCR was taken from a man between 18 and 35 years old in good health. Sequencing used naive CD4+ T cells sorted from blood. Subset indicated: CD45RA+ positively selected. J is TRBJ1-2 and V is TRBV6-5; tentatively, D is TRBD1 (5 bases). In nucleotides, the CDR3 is TGTGCCAGCAGGGATCTTTCGGACACTTCCTATGGCTACACCTTC. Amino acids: CASRDLSDTSYGYTF.